A selection of T cell receptor beta chains follows, all from one sample in a study of graft-versus-host responses after intestinal transplantation. No cognate antigen is known for these TCRs. TCRdb keeps only in-frame clones here, not all; method: immunoSEQ multiplex PCR. The sample has nearly 110,000 clones, roughly 89% seen once; the top ten hold 0.6% to 0.8%. Specimen: unstimulated CD4+ T cells sorted from spleen or lymph node cells, collected before transplant. The source of these receptors is a human donor who was the organ donor for an intestinal transplant. Both conserved end residues are part of each CDR3. D genes are given only for firm matches. Clone size is not always given. Where it is, it says once, few, many or a class for expanded clones.

V gene: TRBV2
J gene: TRBJ1-6
D gene: TRBD1
clone size: once
CDR3 protein: CASRYDRGLSPLHF
CDR3 DNA: TGTGCCAGCAGGTATGACAGGGGACTCTCACCCCTCCACTTT

V gene: TRBV29-1
J gene: TRBJ2-1
D gene: -
clone size: -
CDR3 protein: CSVDHGYNEQFF
CDR3 DNA: TGCAGCGTTGACCATGGCTACAATGAGCAGTTCTTC

V gene: TRBV5-1
J gene: TRBJ2-1
D gene: TRBD2
clone size: once
CDR3 protein: CASSPGLAGDNEQFF
CDR3 DNA: TGCGCCAGCAGCCCGGGACTAGCGGGAGATAATGAGCAGTTCTTC

V gene: TRBV7-2
J gene: TRBJ2-2
D gene: -
clone size: -
CDR3 protein: CASSPASGELFF
CDR3 DNA: TGTGCCAGCAGCCCCGCGTCAGGGGAGCTGTTTTTT

V gene: TRBV7-3
J gene: TRBJ2-3
D gene: -
clone size: -
CDR3 protein: CASSLTSPDTQYF
CDR3 DNA: TGTGCCAGCAGCTTAACGTCCCCAGATACGCAGTATTTT

V gene: TRBV6-5
J gene: TRBJ2-1
D gene: -
clone size: -
CDR3 protein: CASGRQRGGNEQFF
CDR3 DNA: TGTGCCAGCGGGCGGCAGAGGGGGGGGAATGAGCAGTTCTTC

V gene: TRBV6-6
J gene: TRBJ1-5
D gene: -
clone size: -
CDR3 protein: CASSGFGRAGNQPQHF
CDR3 DNA: TGTGCCAGCAGTGGGTTTGGGAGGGCGGGCAATCAGCCCCAGCATTTT

V gene: TRBV4-1
J gene: TRBJ2-1
D gene: -
clone size: few
CDR3 protein: CASPKGGENMNEQFF
CDR3 DNA: TGCGCCAGCCCCAAGGGCGGTGAAAACATGAATGAGCAGTTCTTC

V gene: TRBV6-5
J gene: TRBJ2-7
D gene: -
clone size: -
CDR3 protein: CASSPSTGPFEQYF
CDR3 DNA: TGTGCCAGCAGTCCATCTACCGGGCCCTTTGAGCAGTACTTC

V gene: TRBV19
J gene: TRBJ2-5
D gene: -
clone size: -
CDR3 protein: CASSQQETQYF
CDR3 DNA: TGTGCCAGTAGCCAACAAGAGACCCAGTACTTC

V gene: TRBV30
J gene: TRBJ1-5
D gene: -
clone size: -
CDR3 protein: CAWSFQNNQPQHF
CDR3 DNA: TGTGCCTGGAGTTTCCAGAACAATCAGCCCCAGCATTTT

V gene: TRBV6-1
J gene: TRBJ1-5
D gene: TRBD1
clone size: -
CDR3 protein: CASSFRTGGTQPQHF
CDR3 DNA: TGTGCCAGCAGTTTCCGGACAGGGGGCACTCAGCCCCAGCATTTT

V gene: TRBV5-1
J gene: TRBJ2-1
D gene: TRBD2
clone size: -
CDR3 protein: CASSSLAGGGEQFF
CDR3 DNA: TGCGCCAGCAGCTCGTTAGCGGGTGGGGGTGAGCAGTTCTTC

V gene: TRBV4-2
J gene: TRBJ2-7
D gene: TRBD1
clone size: -
CDR3 protein: CASSQGRTGGISYEQYF
CDR3 DNA: TGTGCCAGCAGCCAAGGTCGGACAGGGGGCATCTCCTACGAGCAGTACTTC

V gene: TRBV19
J gene: TRBJ1-2
D gene: -
clone size: -
CDR3 protein: CASSNWQGTYGYTF
CDR3 DNA: TGTGCCAGTAGTAATTGGCAGGGTACCTATGGCTACACCTTC

V gene: TRBV4-1
J gene: TRBJ1-4
D gene: -
clone size: -
CDR3 protein: CASSQDRQGKRKLFF
CDR3 DNA: TGCGCCAGCAGCCAAGATCGCCAGGGGAAAAGAAAACTGTTTTTT

V gene: TRBV6-6
J gene: TRBJ2-7
D gene: -
clone size: -
CDR3 protein: CASGRTYEQYF
CDR3 DNA: TGTGCCAGTGGCAGAACCTACGAGCAGTACTTC

V gene: TRBV5-1
J gene: TRBJ2-1
D gene: -
clone size: -
CDR3 protein: CASNLFGLLYNEQFF
CDR3 DNA: TGCGCCAGCAACTTGTTCGGACTACTCTACAATGAGCAGTTCTTC

V gene: TRBV7-6
J gene: TRBJ2-7
D gene: -
clone size: -
CDR3 protein: CASSSVIRGNLDEQYF
CDR3 DNA: TGTGCCAGCAGCTCCGTGATAAGGGGCAATTTGGACGAGCAGTACTTC

V gene: TRBV7-6
J gene: TRBJ2-7
D gene: TRBD1
clone size: -
CDR3 protein: CASSFGRQGDYEQYF
CDR3 DNA: TGTGCCAGCAGCTTTGGGCGACAGGGGGATTACGAGCAGTACTTC

V gene: TRBV5-1
J gene: TRBJ2-6
D gene: TRBD1
clone size: -
CDR3 protein: CASSLEGTVPSGANVLTF
CDR3 DNA: TGCGCCAGCAGCTTGGAGGGGACAGTACCCTCTGGGGCCAACGTCCTGACTTTC

V gene: TRBV11-2
J gene: TRBJ2-1
D gene: -
clone size: -
CDR3 protein: CASSLEGVGTRRNEQFF
CDR3 DNA: TGTGCCAGCAGCTTAGAGGGCGTGGGGACTCGTCGAAATGAGCAGTTCTTC

V gene: TRBV2
J gene: TRBJ1-6
D gene: -
clone size: -
CDR3 protein: CASHPFRATNSPLHF
CDR3 DNA: TGTGCCAGCCACCCTTTTCGAGCCACTAATTCACCCCTCCACTTT

V gene: TRBV19
J gene: TRBJ1-5
D gene: TRBD1
clone size: -
CDR3 protein: CASRTTGSSNQPQHF
CDR3 DNA: TGTGCCAGTAGAACGACAGGGTCTAGCAATCAGCCCCAGCATTTT

V gene: TRBV5-4
J gene: TRBJ1-5
D gene: TRBD1
clone size: -
CDR3 protein: CASSLGGQGHPNQPQHF
CDR3 DNA: TGTGCCAGCAGTTTAGGTGGACAGGGACACCCCAATCAGCCCCAGCATTTT

V gene: TRBV6-5
J gene: TRBJ1-3
D gene: -
clone size: -
CDR3 protein: CASSYSIRASGNTIYF
CDR3 DNA: TGTGCCAGCAGTTACTCGATTCGGGCCTCTGGAAACACCATATATTTT

V gene: TRBV5-1
J gene: TRBJ2-1
D gene: TRBD2
clone size: -
CDR3 protein: CASSLAGTSGSGDEQFF
CDR3 DNA: TGCGCCAGCAGCTTGGCGGGGACTAGCGGGAGTGGGGATGAGCAGTTCTTC

V gene: TRBV4-2
J gene: TRBJ1-5
D gene: TRBD1
clone size: -
CDR3 protein: CASSPAGTGSNQPQHF
CDR3 DNA: TGTGCCAGCAGCCCCGCAGGGACAGGTAGCAATCAGCCCCAGCATTTT

V gene: TRBV27
J gene: TRBJ1-2
D gene: TRBD1
clone size: -
CDR3 protein: CASSRSNRGRGYTF
CDR3 DNA: TGTGCCAGCAGTCGAAGTAACAGGGGGCGCGGCTACACCTTC

V gene: TRBV6-7
J gene: TRBJ1-6
D gene: TRBD1
clone size: -
CDR3 protein: CARNCDREHSPLHF
CDR3 DNA: TGTGCCAGAAATTGCGACAGGGAGCATTCACCCCTCCACTTT

V gene: TRBV19
J gene: TRBJ1-5
D gene: -
clone size: -
CDR3 protein: CASSIGVSGPSNQPQHF
CDR3 DNA: TGTGCCAGTAGTATAGGGGTTTCTGGACCTAGCAATCAGCCCCAGCATTTT

V gene: TRBV7-9
J gene: TRBJ1-2
D gene: -
clone size: -
CDR3 protein: CASSFKELNHYTF
CDR3 DNA: TGTGCCAGCAGCTTTAAGGAATTGAATCACTACACCTTC

V gene: TRBV7-6
J gene: TRBJ2-2
D gene: TRBD1
clone size: -
CDR3 protein: CASSPDRVYTGELFF
CDR3 DNA: TGTGCCAGCAGCCCGGACAGGGTGTATACCGGGGAGCTGTTTTTT

V gene: TRBV10-2
J gene: TRBJ2-7
D gene: -
clone size: -
CDR3 protein: CASSEVAGDYEQYF
CDR3 DNA: TGCGCCAGCAGTGAAGTCGCCGGCGACTACGAGCAGTACTTC

V gene: TRBV5-6
J gene: TRBJ2-5
D gene: -
clone size: -
CDR3 protein: CASSPGTLETQYF
CDR3 DNA: TGTGCCAGCAGCCCTGGGACTCTAGAGACCCAGTACTTC

V gene: TRBV5-1
J gene: TRBJ1-2
D gene: -
clone size: once
CDR3 protein: CASSLTTNYGYTF
CDR3 DNA: TGCGCCAGCAGCTTGACTACTAACTATGGCTACACCTTC

V gene: TRBV19
J gene: TRBJ2-6
D gene: TRBD2
clone size: -
CDR3 protein: CASKGGAGANVLTF
CDR3 DNA: TGTGCCAGTAAGGGAGGGGCTGGGGCCAACGTCCTGACTTTC

V gene: TRBV29-1
J gene: TRBJ1-4
D gene: -
clone size: once
CDR3 protein: CSVVSNEKLFF
CDR3 DNA: TGCAGCGTTGTGAGTAATGAAAAACTGTTTTTT

V gene: TRBV7-7
J gene: TRBJ2-1
D gene: TRBD2
clone size: -
CDR3 protein: CASSSSGGANEQFF
CDR3 DNA: TGTGCCAGCAGTTCTAGCGGGGGGGCCAATGAGCAGTTCTTC

V gene: TRBV19
J gene: TRBJ2-1
D gene: TRBD1
clone size: -
CDR3 protein: CASSRTAGTGSYNEQFF
CDR3 DNA: TGTGCCAGTAGTAGGACCGCCGGGACAGGGTCCTACAATGAGCAGTTCTTC

V gene: TRBV6-1
J gene: TRBJ1-5
D gene: -
clone size: -
CDR3 protein: CASSESLYSNQPQHF
CDR3 DNA: TGTGCCAGCAGTGAATCGCTCTATAGCAATCAGCCCCAGCATTTT

V gene: TRBV19
J gene: TRBJ2-5
D gene: TRBD2
clone size: -
CDR3 protein: CASSITSGGNSKGTQYF
CDR3 DNA: TGTGCCAGTAGTATAACTAGCGGGGGCAACTCAAAAGGGACCCAGTACTTC